The entry below describes one TCR beta chain. The antigen is undetermined. These data are taken from a study of beta chain features in type 1 diabetes. Findings of the study overall: For Type 1 diabetes patients, all four CD4+ subsets carried TCRB CDR3s that were moderately but significantly shorter.

Every bit of the isolated RNA underwent reverse transcription, so sequencing read expressed TCRB transcripts. Generated by immunoSEQ multiplex PCR, the TCRdb table keeps only in-frame clones and is missing some. This sample has hundreds of thousands of clones; 11% occur once, and the top ten carry less than 0.06%. The CDR3 length is 13 residues. V was shortened by 3 bases and J by 5 bases, with 11 bases between the two germline ends. Germline CDR1 is SGDLS and CDR2 is YYNGEE. The rearrangement links TRBV9 to TRBJ1-2, with a tentative D call TRBD1 (5 bases). Sequenced: naive CD4+ T cells from blood. The TCR comes from a woman between 18 and 29 years old in good health. As DNA, the CDR3 is TGTGCCAGCAGCGCTGGGACCCCTTATGGCTACACCTTC. Protein: CASSAGTPYGYTF.